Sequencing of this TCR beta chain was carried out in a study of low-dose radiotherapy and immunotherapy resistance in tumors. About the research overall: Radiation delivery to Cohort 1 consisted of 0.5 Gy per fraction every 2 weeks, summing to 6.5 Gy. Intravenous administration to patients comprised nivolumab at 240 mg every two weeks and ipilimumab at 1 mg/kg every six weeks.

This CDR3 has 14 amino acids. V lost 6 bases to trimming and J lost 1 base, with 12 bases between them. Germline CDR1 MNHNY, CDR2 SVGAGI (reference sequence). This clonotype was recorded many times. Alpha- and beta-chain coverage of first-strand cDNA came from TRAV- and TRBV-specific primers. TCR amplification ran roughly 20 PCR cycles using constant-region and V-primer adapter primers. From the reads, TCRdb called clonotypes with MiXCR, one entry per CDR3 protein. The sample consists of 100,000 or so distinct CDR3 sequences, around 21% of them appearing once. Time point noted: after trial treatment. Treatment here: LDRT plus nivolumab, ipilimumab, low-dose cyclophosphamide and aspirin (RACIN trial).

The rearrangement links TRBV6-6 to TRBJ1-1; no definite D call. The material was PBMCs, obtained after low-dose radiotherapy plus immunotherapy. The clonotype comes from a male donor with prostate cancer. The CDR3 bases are TGTGCCAGCAGACACCTTCTTGAGAACACTGAAGCTTTCTTT. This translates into CASRHLLENTEAFF.